This TCR beta chain derives from a study of radiation and T cells in renal cell carcinoma. Study in general: Nephrectomy followed 15 Gy stereotactic body radiation by 4 weeks.

About this clone: Antigen specificity is unknown.

As for time point: blood 2 weeks post-SBRT. Treatment indicated: 15 Gy SBRT to primary tumor, nephrectomy 4 weeks later. This renal cell carcinoma was of the clear cell type. Germline-derived CDR1 and CDR2 are SNHLY and FYNNEI. V was cut by 7 bases and J by 4 bases, with 22 bases left in between. CDR3 length: 16 amino acids. Broader study findings: In blood, top tumor clones expanded by 2 weeks, shrinking by 4.

Libraries were prepared by immunoSEQ multiplex PCR; TCRdb keeps only in-frame clonotypes and omits some of them. The table lists roughly 150,000 clones, 80% to 90% of them singletons. The chain joins TRBV2 to TRBJ1-2, with a weak D call TRBD1 (5 bases). This TCR came from a woman in her fifties or sixties with renal cell carcinoma. The input for sequencing was blood, taken from a patient whose treatment included radiotherapy and nephrectomy. CDR3 DNA: TGTGCCAGCACCGGGGGGTCAGGATCGACCCTCTATGGCTACACCTTC. Protein sequence: CASTGGSGSTLYGYTF.